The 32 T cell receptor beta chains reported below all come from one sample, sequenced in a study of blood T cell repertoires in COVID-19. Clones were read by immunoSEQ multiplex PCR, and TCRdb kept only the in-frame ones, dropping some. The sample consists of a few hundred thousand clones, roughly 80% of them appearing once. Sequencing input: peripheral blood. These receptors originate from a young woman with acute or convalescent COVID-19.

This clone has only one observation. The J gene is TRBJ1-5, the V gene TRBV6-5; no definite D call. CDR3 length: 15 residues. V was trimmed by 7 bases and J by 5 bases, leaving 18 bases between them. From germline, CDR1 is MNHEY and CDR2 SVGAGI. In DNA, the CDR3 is TGTGCCAGCACCTCCGGGATAGGAAAATATCAGCCCCAGCATTTT. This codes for CASTSGIGKYQPQHF.

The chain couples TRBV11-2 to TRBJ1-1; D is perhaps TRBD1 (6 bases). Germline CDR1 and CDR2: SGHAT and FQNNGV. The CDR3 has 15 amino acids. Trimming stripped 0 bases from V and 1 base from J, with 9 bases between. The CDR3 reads CASSLDRGGNTEAFF. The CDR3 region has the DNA TGTGCCAGCAGCTTAGACCGAGGGGGGAACACTGAAGCTTTCTTT. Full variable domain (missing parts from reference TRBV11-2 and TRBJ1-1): EAGVAQSPRYKIIEKRQSVAFWCNPISGHATLYWYQQILGQGPKLLIQFQNNGVVDDSQLPKDRFSAERLKGVDSTLKIQPAKLEDSAVYLCASSLDRGGNTEAFFGQGTRLTVV.

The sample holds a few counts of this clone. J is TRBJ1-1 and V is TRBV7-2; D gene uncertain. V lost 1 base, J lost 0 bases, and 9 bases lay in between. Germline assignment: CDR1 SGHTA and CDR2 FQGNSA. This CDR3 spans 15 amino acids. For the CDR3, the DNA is TGTGCCAGCAGCTTAGACCAGAACATGAACACTGAAGCTTTCTTT. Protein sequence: CASSLDQNMNTEAFF.

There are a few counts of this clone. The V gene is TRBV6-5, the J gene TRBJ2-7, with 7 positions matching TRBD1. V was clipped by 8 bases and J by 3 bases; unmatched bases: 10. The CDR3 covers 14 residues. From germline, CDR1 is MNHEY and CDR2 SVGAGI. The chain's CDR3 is CASSPGTAVYEQYF. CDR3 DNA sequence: TGTGCCAGCTCACCCGGGACAGCCGTCTACGAGCAGTACTTC.

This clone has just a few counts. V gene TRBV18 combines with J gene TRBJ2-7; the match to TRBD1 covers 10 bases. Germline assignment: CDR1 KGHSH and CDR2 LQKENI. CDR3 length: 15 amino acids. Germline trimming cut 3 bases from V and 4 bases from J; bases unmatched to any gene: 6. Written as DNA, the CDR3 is TGTGCCAGCTCACCCGGGACAGGGGAAGGGTACGAGCAGTACTTC. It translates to CASSPGTGEGYEQYF. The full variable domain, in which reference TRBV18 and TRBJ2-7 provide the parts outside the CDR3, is NAGVMQNPRHLVRRRGQEARLRCSPMKGHSHVYWYRQLPEEGLKFMVYLQKENIIDESGMPKERFSAEFPKEGPSILRIQQVVRGDSAAYFCASSPGTGEGYEQYFGPGTRLTVT.

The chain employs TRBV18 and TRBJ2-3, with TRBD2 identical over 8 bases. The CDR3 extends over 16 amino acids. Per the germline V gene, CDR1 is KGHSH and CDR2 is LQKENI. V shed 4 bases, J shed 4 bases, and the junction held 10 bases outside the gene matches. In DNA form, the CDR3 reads TGTGCCAGCTCACGACAGAGCGGGAGTTCTCCAGATACGCAGTATTTT. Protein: CASSRQSGSSPDTQYF.

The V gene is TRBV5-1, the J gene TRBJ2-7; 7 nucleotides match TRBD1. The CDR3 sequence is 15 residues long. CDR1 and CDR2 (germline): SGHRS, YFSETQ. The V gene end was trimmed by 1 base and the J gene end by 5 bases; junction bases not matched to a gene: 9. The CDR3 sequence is CASSLPRDSLHEQYF. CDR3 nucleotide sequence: TGCGCCAGCAGCTTGCCCCGGGACAGCCTCCACGAGCAGTACTTC.

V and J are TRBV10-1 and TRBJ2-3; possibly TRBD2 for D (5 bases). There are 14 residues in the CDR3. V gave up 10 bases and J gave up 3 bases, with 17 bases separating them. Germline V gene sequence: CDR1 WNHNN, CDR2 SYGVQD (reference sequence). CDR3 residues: CATSGIGGTDTQYF. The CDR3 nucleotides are TGCGCCACCAGCGGTATAGGCGGTACAGATACGCAGTATTTT.

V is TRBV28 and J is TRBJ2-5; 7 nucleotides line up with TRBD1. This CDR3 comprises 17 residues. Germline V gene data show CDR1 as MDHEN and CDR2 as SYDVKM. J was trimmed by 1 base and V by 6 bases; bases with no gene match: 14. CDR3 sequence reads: CASSSFRQGIIQETQYF. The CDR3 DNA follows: TGTGCCAGCAGCTCATTCAGACAGGGCATAATCCAAGAGACCCAGTACTTC.

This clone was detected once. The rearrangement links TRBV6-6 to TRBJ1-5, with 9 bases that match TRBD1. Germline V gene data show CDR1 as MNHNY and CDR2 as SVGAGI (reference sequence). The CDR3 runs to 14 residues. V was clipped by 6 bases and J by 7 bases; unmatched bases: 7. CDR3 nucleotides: TGTGCCAGCAGATGGGGACAGGGATTCCAGCCCCAGCATTTT. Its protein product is CASRWGQGFQPQHF.

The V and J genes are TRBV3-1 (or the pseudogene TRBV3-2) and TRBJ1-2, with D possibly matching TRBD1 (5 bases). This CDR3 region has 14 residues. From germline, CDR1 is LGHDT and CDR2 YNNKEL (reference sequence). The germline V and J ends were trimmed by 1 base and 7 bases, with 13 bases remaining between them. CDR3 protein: CASSQVSGPVGYTF. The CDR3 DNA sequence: TGTGCCAGCAGCCAAGTGTCAGGGCCAGTTGGCTACACCTTC.

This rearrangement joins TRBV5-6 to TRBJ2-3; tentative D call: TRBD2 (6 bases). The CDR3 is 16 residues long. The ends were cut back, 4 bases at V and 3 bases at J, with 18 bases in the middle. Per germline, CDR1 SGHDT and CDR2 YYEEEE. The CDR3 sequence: CASSPLGSIRTDTQYF. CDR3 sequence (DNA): TGTGCCAGCAGCCCCCTCGGGAGCATAAGGACAGATACGCAGTATTTT.

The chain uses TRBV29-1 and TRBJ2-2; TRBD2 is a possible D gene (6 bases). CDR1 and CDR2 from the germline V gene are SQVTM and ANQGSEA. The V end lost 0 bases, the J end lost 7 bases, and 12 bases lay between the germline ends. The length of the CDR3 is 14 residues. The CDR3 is CSVEDRLGLGELFF. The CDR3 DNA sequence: TGCAGCGTTGAAGATAGACTAGGACTCGGGGAGCTGTTTTTT.

CDR3 loop: CASSQPTLTNSYNEQFF. For the CDR3, the DNA is TGCGCCAGCAGCCAACCTACGTTAACTAACTCCTACAATGAGCAGTTCTTC. The chain combines TRBV4-3 with TRBJ2-1; D unclear. Germline V lookup: CDR1 LGHNA, CDR2 YSLEER. V shed 2 bases and J shed 0 bases, with 14 bases lying between them. The CDR3 loop spans 17 amino acids.

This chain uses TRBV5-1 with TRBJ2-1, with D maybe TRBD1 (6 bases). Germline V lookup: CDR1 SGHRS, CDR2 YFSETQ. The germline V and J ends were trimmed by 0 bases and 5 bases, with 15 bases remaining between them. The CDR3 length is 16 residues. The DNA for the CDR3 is TGCGCCAGCAGCTTGGGTCCACAGGGTTCGGACAATGAGCAGTTCTTC. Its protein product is CASSLGPQGSDNEQFF. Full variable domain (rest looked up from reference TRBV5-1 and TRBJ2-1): KAGVTQTPRYLIKTRGQQVTLSCSPISGHRSVSWYQQTPGQGLQFLFEYFSETQRNKGNFPGRFSGRQFSNSRSEMNVSTLELGDSALYLCASSLGPQGSDNEQFFGPGTRLTVL.

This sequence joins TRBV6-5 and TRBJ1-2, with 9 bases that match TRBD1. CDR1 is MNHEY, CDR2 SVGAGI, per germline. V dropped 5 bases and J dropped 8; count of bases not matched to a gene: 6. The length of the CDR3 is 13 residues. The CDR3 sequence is CASSKGQGGGYTF. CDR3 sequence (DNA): TGTGCCAGCAGTAAGGGACAGGGAGGGGGCTACACCTTC.

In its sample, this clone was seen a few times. The CDR3 DNA reads TGCGCCAGCAGCCTGAGACCGGGACTAGCGGGGGCTTACAATGAGCAGTTCTTC. Protein: CASSLRPGLAGAYNEQFF. The chain uses TRBV4-3 and TRBJ2-1; 14 bases line up with TRBD2. The germline gives CDR1 LGHNA, CDR2 YSLEER. V shed 4 bases and J 4 bases; nucleotides not matched to a gene: 9. The CDR3 runs 18 residues.

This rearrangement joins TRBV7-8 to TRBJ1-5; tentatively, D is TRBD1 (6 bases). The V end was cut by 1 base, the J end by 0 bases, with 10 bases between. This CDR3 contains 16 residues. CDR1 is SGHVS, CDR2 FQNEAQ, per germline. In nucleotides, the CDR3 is TGTGCCAGCAGCTTAGATGGACAGACTAGCAATCAGCCCCAGCATTTT. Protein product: CASSLDGQTSNQPQHF.

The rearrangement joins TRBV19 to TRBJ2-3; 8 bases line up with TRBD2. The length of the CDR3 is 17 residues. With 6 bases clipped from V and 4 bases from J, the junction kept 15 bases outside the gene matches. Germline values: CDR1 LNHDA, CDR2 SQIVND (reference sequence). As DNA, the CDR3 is TGTGCCAGTAGCGCACCCAATAGCGGGACCGGTTCAGATACGCAGTATTTT. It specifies CASSAPNSGTGSDTQYF. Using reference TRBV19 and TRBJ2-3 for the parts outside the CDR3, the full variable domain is DGGITQSPKYLFRKEGQNVTLSCEQNLNHDAMYWYRQDPGQGLRLIYYSQIVNDFQKGDIAEGYSVSREKKESFPLTVTSAQKNPTAFYLCASSAPNSGTGSDTQYFGPGTRLTVL.

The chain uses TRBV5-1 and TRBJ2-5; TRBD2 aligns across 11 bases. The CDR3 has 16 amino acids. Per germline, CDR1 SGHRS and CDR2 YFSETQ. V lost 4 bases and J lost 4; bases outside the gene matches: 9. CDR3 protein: CASSGILAGVRETQYF. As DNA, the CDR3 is TGCGCCAGCAGCGGTATACTAGCGGGAGTTCGAGAGACCCAGTACTTC.

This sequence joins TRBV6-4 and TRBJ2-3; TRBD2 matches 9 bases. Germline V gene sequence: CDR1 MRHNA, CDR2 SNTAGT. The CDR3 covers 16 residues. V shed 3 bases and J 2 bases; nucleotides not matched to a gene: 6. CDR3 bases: TGTGCCAGCAGTGAGGAGACTAGCGGAGCCACAGATACGCAGTATTTT. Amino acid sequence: CASSEETSGATDTQYF.

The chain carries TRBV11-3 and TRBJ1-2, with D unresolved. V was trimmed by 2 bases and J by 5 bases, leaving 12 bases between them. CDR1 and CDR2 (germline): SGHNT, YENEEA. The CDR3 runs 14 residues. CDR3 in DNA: TGTGCCAGCAGCTTAACCGAGAGGCATTATGGCTACACCTTC. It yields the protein CASSLTERHYGYTF. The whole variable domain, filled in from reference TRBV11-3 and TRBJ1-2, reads EAGVVQSPRYKIIEKKQPVAFWCNPISGHNTLYWYLQNLGQGPELLIRYENEEAVDDSQLPKDRFSAERLKGVDSTLKIQPAELGDSAVYLCASSLTERHYGYTFGSGTRLTVV.

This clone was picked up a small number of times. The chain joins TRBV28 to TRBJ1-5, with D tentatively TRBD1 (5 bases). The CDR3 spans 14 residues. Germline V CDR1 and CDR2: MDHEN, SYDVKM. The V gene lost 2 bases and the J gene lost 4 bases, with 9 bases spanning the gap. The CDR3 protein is CASSLRQPNQPQHF. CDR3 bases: TGTGCCAGCAGTTTAAGACAGCCAAATCAGCCCCAGCATTTT.

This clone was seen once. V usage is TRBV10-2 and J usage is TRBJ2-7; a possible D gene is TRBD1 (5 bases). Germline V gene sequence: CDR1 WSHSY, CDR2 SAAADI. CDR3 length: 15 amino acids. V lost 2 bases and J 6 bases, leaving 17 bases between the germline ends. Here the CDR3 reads CASSETQGFVSEQYF. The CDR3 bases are TGCGCCAGCAGTGAGACTCAGGGTTTCGTCTCCGAGCAGTACTTC.

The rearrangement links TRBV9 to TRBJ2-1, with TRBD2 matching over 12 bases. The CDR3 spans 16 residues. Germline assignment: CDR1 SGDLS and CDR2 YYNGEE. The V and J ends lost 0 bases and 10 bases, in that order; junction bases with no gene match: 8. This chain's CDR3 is CASSVGLAGGAIEQFF. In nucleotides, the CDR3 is TGTGCCAGCAGCGTAGGCCTAGCGGGAGGGGCGATCGAGCAGTTCTTC.

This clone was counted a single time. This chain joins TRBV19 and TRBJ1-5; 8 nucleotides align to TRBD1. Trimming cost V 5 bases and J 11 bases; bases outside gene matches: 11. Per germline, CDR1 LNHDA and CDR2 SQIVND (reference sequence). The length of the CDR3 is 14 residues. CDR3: CASSRGTGPVAQHF. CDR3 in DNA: TGTGCCAGTAGTCGCGGGACAGGCCCAGTGGCCCAGCATTTT.

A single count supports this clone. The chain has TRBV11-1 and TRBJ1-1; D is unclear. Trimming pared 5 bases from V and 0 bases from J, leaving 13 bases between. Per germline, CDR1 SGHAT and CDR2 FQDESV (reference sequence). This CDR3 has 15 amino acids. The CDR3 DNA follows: TGTGCCAGCAGCCGACAAACAGCACTGAACACTGAAGCTTTCTTT. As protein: CASSRQTALNTEAFF.

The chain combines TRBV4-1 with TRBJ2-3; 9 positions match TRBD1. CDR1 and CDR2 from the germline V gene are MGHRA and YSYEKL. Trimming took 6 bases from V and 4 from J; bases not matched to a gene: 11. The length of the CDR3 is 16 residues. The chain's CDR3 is CASRLPTGGWPDTQYF. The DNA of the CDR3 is TGCGCCAGCAGGCTCCCCACAGGGGGCTGGCCAGATACGCAGTATTTT.

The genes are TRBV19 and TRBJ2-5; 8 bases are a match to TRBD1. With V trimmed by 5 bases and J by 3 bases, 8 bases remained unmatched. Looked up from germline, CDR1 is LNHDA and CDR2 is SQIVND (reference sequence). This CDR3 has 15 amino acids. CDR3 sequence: CASSSRRTGKETQYF. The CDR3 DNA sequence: TGTGCCAGTAGTTCCAGACGGACAGGGAAAGAGACCCAGTACTTC. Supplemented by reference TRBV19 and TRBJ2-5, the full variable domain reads DGGITQSPKYLFRKEGQNVTLSCEQNLNHDAMYWYRQDPGQGLRLIYYSQIVNDFQKGDIAEGYSVSREKKESFPLTVTSAQKNPTAFYLCASSSRRTGKETQYFGPGTRLLVL.

The CDR3 is CASGLQGEDTQYF. In nucleotides, the CDR3 is TGTGCCAGCGGATTGCAGGGGGAAGATACGCAGTATTTT. V is TRBV10-3 and J is TRBJ2-3; 7 bases line up with TRBD1. The CDR3 covers 13 residues. Trimming at V came to 10 bases and at J to 5 bases, leaving 9 bases not matched to a gene. Germline CDR1 is ENHRY and CDR2 is SYGVKD.

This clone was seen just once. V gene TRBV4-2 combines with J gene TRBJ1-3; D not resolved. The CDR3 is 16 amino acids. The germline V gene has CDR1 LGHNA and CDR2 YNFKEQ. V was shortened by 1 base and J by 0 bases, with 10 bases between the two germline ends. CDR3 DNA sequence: TGTGCCAGCAGCCAAGGAATGGCCGCCTCTGGAAACACCATATATTTT. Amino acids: CASSQGMAASGNTIYF.

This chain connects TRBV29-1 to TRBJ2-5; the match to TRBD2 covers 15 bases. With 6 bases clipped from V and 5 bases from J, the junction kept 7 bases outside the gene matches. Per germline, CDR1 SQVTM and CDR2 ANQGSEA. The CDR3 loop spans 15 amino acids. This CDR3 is CSVGTSGRIKETQYF. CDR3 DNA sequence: TGCAGCGTCGGGACTAGCGGGAGGATTAAGGAGACCCAGTACTTC.